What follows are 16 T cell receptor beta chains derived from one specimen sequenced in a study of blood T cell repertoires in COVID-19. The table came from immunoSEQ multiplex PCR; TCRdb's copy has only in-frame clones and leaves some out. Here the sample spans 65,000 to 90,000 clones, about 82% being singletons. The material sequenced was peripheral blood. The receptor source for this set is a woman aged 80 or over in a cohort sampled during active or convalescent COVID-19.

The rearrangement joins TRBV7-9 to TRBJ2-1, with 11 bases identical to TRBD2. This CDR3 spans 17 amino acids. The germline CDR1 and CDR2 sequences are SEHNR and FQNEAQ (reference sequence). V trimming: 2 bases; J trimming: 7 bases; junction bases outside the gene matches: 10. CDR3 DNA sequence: TGTGCCAGCAGCTTACGGGGCGGGGCTAGCGGGAGGAATGAGCAGTTCTTC. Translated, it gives CASSLRGGASGRNEQFF.

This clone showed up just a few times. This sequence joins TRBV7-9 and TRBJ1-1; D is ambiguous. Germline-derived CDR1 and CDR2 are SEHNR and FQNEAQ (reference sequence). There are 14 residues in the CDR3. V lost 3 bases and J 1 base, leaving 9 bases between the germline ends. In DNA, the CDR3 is TGTGCCAGCAGCTTTGCGGGCACGAACACTGAAGCTTTCTTT. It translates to CASSFAGTNTEAFF.

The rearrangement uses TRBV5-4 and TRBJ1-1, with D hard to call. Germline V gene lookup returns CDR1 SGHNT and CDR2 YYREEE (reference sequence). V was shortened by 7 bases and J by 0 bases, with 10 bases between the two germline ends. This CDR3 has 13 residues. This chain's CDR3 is CASHTLLNTEAFF. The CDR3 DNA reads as TGTGCCAGCCATACTCTTCTGAACACTGAAGCTTTCTTT.

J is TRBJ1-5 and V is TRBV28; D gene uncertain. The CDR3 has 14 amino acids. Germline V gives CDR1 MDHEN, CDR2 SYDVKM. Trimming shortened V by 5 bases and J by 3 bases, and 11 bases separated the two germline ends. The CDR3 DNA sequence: TGTGCCAGCAGTCCTGGGCCACCCAATCAGCCCCAGCATTTT. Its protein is CASSPGPPNQPQHF.

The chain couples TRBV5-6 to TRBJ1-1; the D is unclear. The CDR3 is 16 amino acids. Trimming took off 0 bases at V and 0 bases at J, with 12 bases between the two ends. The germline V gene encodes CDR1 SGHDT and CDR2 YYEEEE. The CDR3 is CASSLGPQVMNTEAFF. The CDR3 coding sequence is TGTGCCAGCAGCTTGGGGCCCCAGGTCATGAACACTGAAGCTTTCTTT.

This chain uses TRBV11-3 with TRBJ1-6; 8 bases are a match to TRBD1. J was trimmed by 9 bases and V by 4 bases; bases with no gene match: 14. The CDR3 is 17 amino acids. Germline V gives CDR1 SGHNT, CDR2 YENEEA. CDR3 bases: TGTGCCAGCAGCTCATACAACAGGGGGTTTTCGAGTTCACCCCTCCACTTT. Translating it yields CASSSYNRGFSSSPLHF.

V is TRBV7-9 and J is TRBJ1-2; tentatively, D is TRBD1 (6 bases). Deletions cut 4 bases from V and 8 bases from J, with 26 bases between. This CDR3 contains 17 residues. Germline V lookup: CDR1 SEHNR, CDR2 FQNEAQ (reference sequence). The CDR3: CASSSLIRTGTWKGYTF. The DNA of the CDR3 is TGTGCCAGCAGCTCCCTTATTCGAACCGGGACATGGAAGGGCTACACCTTC.

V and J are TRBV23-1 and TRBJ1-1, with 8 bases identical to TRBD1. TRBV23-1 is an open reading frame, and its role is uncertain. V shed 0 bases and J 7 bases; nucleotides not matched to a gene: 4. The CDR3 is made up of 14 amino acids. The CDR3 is CASSQSPQGVEAFF. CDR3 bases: TGCGCCAGCAGTCAATCTCCACAGGGGGTTGAAGCTTTCTTT.

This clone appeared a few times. CDR3 coding DNA: TGTGCCAGTAGTGTTCAGGGGGCCAGCACCGGGGAGCTGTTTTTT. This translates into CASSVQGASTGELFF. The chain employs TRBV19 and TRBJ2-2, with TRBD1 matching 8 bases. The CDR3 extends over 15 amino acids. With V trimmed by 5 bases and J by 4 bases, 6 bases remained unmatched. Germline-derived CDR1 and CDR2 are LNHDA and SQIVND (reference sequence).

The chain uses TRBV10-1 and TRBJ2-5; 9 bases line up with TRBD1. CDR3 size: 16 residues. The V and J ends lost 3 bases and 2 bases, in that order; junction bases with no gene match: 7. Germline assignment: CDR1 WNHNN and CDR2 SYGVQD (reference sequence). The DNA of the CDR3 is TGCGCCAGCAGTGATGGACCGGGACAGGGACAAGAGACCCAGTACTTC. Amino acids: CASSDGPGQGQETQYF.

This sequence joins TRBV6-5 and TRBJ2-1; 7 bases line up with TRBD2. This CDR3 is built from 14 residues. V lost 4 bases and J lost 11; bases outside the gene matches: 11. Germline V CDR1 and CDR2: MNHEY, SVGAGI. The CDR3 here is CASSSPGPSGQQFF. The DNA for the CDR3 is TGTGCCAGCAGTTCCCCCGGGCCTAGCGGACAGCAGTTCTTC.

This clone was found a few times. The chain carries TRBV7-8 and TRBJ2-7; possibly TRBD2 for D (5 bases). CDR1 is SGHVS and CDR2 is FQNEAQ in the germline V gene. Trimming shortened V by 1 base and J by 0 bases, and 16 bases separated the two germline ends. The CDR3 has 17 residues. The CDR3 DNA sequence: TGTGCCAGCAGCTTAGGGGCCGGAGGCGGCAACTCCTACGAGCAGTACTTC. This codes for CASSLGAGGGNSYEQYF.

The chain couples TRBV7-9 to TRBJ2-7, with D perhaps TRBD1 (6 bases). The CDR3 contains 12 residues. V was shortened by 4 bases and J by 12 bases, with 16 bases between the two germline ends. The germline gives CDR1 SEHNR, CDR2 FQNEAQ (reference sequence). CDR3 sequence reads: CASSYDGTPLYV. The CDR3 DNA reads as TGTGCCAGCAGCTACGACGGGACACCCTTGTACGTC.

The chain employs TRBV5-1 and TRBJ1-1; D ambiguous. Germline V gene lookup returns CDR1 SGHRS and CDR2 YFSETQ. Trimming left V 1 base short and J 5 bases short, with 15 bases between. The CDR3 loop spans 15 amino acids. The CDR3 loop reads CASSLTQESGTEAFF. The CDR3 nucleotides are TGCGCCAGCAGCTTGACTCAGGAATCTGGGACTGAAGCTTTCTTT.

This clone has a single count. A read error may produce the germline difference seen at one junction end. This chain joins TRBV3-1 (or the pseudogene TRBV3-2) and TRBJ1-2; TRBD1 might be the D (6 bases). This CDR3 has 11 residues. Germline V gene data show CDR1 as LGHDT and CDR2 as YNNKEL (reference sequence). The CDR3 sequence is CASSHEDSLIF. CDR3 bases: TGTGCCAGCAGCCATGAGGACAGCCTGATCTTC.

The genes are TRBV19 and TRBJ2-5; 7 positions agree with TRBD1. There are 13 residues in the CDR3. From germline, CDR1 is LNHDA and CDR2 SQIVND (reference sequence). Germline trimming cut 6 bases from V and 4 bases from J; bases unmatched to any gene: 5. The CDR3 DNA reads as TGTGCCAGTAGCCCAGGGGGTCTAGAGACCCAGTACTTC. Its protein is CASSPGGLETQYF.